This entry is about one T cell receptor beta chain. As yet, its antigen is unknown. The data derive from a study of lymphopenia after photon versus proton radiotherapy. The CDR3 length is 14 residues. The ends were cut back, 5 bases at V and 4 bases at J, with 15 bases in the middle. The germline CDR1 and CDR2 sequences are SGHVS and FNYEAQ. Clones were read by immunoSEQ multiplex PCR, and TCRdb kept only the in-frame ones, dropping some. This sample carries roughly 150,000 clones, more than 85% of them seen once, and the ten largest clones take about 4.7%. Findings and caveats of the study: Post-nadir TCR diversity decline inversely tracked overall survival among those who died. Oligoclonal CD8+ Temra expansion after nadir drove photon patients' diversity drop.

V and J are TRBV7-6 and TRBJ2-7, with a weak D call TRBD1 (5 bases). Sequenced here: peripheral blood, sampled from a patient treated with photon-based radiotherapy. This TCR came from a man in his fifties or sixties with gastric cancer. CDR3 DNA: TGTGCCAGCAGCCCACGAACAGGACCTTACGAGCAGTACTTC. Encoded protein: CASSPRTGPYEQYF.